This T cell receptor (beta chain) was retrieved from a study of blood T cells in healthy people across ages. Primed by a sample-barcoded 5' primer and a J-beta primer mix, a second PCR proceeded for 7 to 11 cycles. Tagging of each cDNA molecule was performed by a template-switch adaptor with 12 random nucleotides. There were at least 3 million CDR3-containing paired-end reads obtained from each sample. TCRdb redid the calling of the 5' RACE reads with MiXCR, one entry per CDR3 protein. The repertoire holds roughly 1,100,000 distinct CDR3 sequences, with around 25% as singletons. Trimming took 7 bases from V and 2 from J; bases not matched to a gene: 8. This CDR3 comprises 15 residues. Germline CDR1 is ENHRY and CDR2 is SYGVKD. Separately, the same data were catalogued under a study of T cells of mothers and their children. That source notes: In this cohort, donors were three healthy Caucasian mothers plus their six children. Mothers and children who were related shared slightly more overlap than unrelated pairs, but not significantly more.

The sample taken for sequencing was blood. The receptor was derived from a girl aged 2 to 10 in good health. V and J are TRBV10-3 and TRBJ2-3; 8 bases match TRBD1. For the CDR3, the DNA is TGTGCCATCAAACCCGGACAGGGTTACACAGATACGCAGTATTTT. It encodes CAIKPGQGYTDTQYF.